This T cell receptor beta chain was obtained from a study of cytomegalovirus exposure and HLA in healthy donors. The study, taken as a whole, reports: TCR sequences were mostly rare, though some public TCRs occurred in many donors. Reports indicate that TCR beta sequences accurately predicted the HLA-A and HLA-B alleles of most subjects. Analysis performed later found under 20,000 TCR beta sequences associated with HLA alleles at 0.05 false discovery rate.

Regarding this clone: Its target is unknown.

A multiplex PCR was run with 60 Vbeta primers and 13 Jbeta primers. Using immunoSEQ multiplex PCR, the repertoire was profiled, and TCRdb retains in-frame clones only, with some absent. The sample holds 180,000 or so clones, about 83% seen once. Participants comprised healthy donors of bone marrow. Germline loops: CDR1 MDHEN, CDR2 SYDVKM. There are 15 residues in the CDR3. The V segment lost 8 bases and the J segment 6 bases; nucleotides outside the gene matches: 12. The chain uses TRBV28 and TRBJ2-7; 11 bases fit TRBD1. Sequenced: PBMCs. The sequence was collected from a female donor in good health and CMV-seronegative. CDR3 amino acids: CASSPGDRGAGEQYF. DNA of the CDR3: TGTGCCAGCTCACCCGGGGACAGGGGGGCTGGCGAGCAGTACTTC.